The 23 T cell receptor beta chains given below trace back to one sample, sequenced in a study of blood T cell repertoires in COVID-19. The data were produced by immunoSEQ multiplex PCR, yet TCRdb's version contains in-frame clones alone and is incomplete. The sample consists of some 270,000 clones, around nine tenths of them appearing once. Sample: peripheral blood. The receptors stem from a man aged 50 or older with acute or convalescent COVID-19.

The V gene is TRBV5-1, the J gene TRBJ1-2; D gene ambiguous. Germline values: CDR1 SGHRS, CDR2 YFSETQ. The CDR3 spans 14 residues. The V gene lost 2 bases and the J gene lost 5 bases, with 13 bases spanning the gap. The CDR3 sequence is CASSFPGSSYGYTF. DNA of the CDR3: TGCGCCAGCAGCTTTCCCGGGTCATCTTATGGCTACACCTTC.

This clone was recorded once. The chain joins TRBV6-2 or TRBV6-3 to TRBJ1-5, with D possibly being TRBD1 (5 bases). The germline V and J ends were trimmed by 0 bases and 4 bases, with 10 bases remaining between them. Germline V gene sequence: CDR1 MNHEY, CDR2 SVGEGT. CDR3 length: 15 amino acids. CDR3 loop: CASSYSTRGNQPQHF. In nucleotides, the CDR3 is TGTGCCAGCAGTTACTCGACAAGGGGAAATCAGCCCCAGCATTTT.

This sequence joins TRBV7-8 and TRBJ1-2, with a weak D call TRBD1 (5 bases). Deletions cut 6 bases from V and 0 bases from J, with 14 bases between. The CDR3 spans 15 residues. Germline values: CDR1 SGHVS, CDR2 FQNEAQ. The CDR3 region has the DNA TGTGCCAGCAGGGAGACACAGGTTCCTAACTATGGCTACACCTTC. Protein sequence: CASRETQVPNYGYTF.

The V and J genes are TRBV28 and TRBJ2-7; possibly TRBD1 for D (6 bases). The CDR3 loop spans 13 amino acids. Germline-derived CDR1 and CDR2 are MDHEN and SYDVKM. The V end lost 5 bases, the J end lost 3 bases, and 11 bases lay between the germline ends. CDR3 bases: TGTGCCAGCAGTACCCTGGACAGCTACGAGCAGTACTTC. Its translation is CASSTLDSYEQYF.

The genes are TRBV2 and TRBJ2-7, with D possibly TRBD1 on 6 matching bases. The CDR3 is made up of 13 amino acids. The V end lost 4 bases, the J end lost 2 bases, and 9 bases lay between the germline ends. The V gene's germline CDR1 is SNHLY and CDR2 FYNNEI. The CDR3 nucleotides are TGTGCCAGCAGTGGACAGGTTGCCTACGAGCAGTACTTC. It specifies CASSGQVAYEQYF.

The chain is built from TRBV24-1 and TRBJ2-5, with TRBD1 matching 8 bases. V was clipped by 3 bases and J by 5 bases; unmatched bases: 4. Looked up from germline, CDR1 is KGHDR and CDR2 is SFDVKD. The CDR3 consists of 14 residues. CDR3 sequence (DNA): TGTGCCACCAGTGATGGACAGGGTGGGGAGACCCAGTACTTC. This translates into CATSDGQGGETQYF.

Worth noting for this clone: One end of the junction fails to match germline, which may point to a read error. This sequence joins TRBV2 and TRBJ2-7, with 10 bases identical to TRBD2. The CDR3 has 16 residues. Germline V gene lookup returns CDR1 SNHLY and CDR2 FYNNEI. The CDR3 DNA is TGTGCCAGCAGCGAAGCGGGGGGGTCCCCAGGATACGAGCAGTACTTC. Protein product: CASSEAGGSPGYEQYF.

This clone was recorded only once. The V call is TRBV3-1 (or the pseudogene TRBV3-2), the J call TRBJ1-2; 8 nucleotides align to TRBD1. V lost 2 bases to trimming and J lost 8 bases; unmatched junction nucleotides: 4. CDR1 and CDR2 from the germline V gene are LGHDT and YNNKEL (reference sequence). This CDR3 has 13 amino acids. The CDR3 DNA reads TGTGCCAGCAGCCAAAGGACAGGGAACGGCTACACCTTC. Translation gives CASSQRTGNGYTF.

The chain joins TRBV24-1 to TRBJ2-2, with 7 bases aligning to TRBD1. CDR1 is KGHDR and CDR2 is SFDVKD in the germline V gene. CDR3 length: 17 residues. Losses at the gene ends were 3 bases for V and 7 bases for J; bases not matched to a gene: 13. Here the CDR3 DNA reads TGTGCCACCAGTGATCCTGACAGGGATGGCTATGGCGGGGAGCTGTTTTTT. Translation gives CATSDPDRDGYGGELFF.

The chain employs TRBV29-1 and TRBJ2-1; 13 nucleotides agree with TRBD2. Germline V lookup: CDR1 SQVTM, CDR2 ANQGSEA. The trim removed 4 bases at V and 4 bases at J, leaving 4 bases unmatched. This CDR3 spans 15 amino acids. CDR3: CSVALTSGGYNEQFF. In DNA, the CDR3 is TGCAGCGTTGCCCTGACTAGCGGGGGGTACAATGAGCAGTTCTTC.

The chain joins TRBV4-1 to TRBJ2-5, with a weak D call TRBD2 (6 bases). The CDR3 is 15 amino acids. Germline CDR1 and CDR2: MGHRA and YSYEKL. Trimming removed 0 bases from V and 9 bases from J, with 17 bases in between. The CDR3 here is CASSQDSFGGMAQYF. The CDR3 nucleotides are TGCGCCAGCAGCCAAGATTCGTTCGGGGGAATGGCCCAGTACTTC.

V is TRBV27 and J is TRBJ2-2, with D perhaps TRBD1 (5 bases). Trimming took 5 bases from V and 0 from J, leaving 13 bases between them. Germline V CDR1 and CDR2: MNHEY, SMNVEV (reference sequence). The CDR3 is 16 residues long. This CDR3 reads CASSPLDRANTGELFF. The CDR3 bases are TGTGCCAGCAGTCCACTCGACAGAGCGAACACCGGGGAGCTGTTTTTT.

This sequence joins TRBV15 and TRBJ2-3, with D possibly matching TRBD2 (6 bases). Germline V gives CDR1 LNHNV, CDR2 YYDKDF (reference sequence). Trimming shortened V by 11 bases and J by 3 bases, and 12 bases separated the two germline ends. This CDR3 has 12 amino acids. CDR3 in amino acids: CAAARGTDTQYF. The CDR3 coding sequence is TGTGCCGCCGCCCGGGGGACAGATACGCAGTATTTT.

V and J are TRBV7-6 and TRBJ1-2; 8 nucleotides line up with TRBD1. This CDR3 comprises 16 residues. The ends lost 5 bases at V and 5 bases at J; junction bases unmatched: 13. CDR1 is SGHVS and CDR2 is FNYEAQ in the germline V gene. This CDR3 reads CASSPGQGVGYYGYTF. CDR3 DNA: TGTGCCAGCAGCCCTGGACAGGGCGTCGGGTATTATGGCTACACCTTC.

V gene TRBV6-5 combines with J gene TRBJ1-5; no firm D call. V gave up 6 bases and J gave up 2 bases, with 8 bases separating them. The CDR3 sequence is 13 residues long. Germline values: CDR1 MNHEY, CDR2 SVGAGI. The CDR3 DNA is TGTGCCAGCAGACTTCATGGCAATCAGCCCCAGCATTTT. Amino acid sequence: CASRLHGNQPQHF.

This clone was picked up many times. The chain combines TRBV11-2 with TRBJ1-1; D is unclear. V lost 6 bases and J lost 0, with 8 bases in between. The CDR3 has 13 amino acids. Germline CDR1 SGHAT, CDR2 FQNNGV. CDR3 amino acids: CASSFTMNTEAFF. Here the CDR3 DNA reads TGTGCCAGCAGTTTCACAATGAACACTGAAGCTTTCTTT.

This clone was seen only a few times. The gene calls are TRBV7-2 and TRBJ2-1; 7 bases agree with TRBD2. Germline assignment: CDR1 SGHTA and CDR2 FQGNSA. With 6 bases clipped from V and 8 bases from J, the junction kept 13 bases outside the gene matches. The CDR3 spans 15 residues. The CDR3 spells CASRRPSGFLDEQFF. Here the CDR3 DNA reads TGTGCCAGCAGACGCCCTAGCGGATTTTTGGATGAGCAGTTCTTC.

As concerns this clone: Other DNA variants within this sample encode the same CDR3. The chain has TRBV5-1 and TRBJ1-2; D unclear. CDR1 SGHRS and CDR2 YFSETQ come from the germline V gene. CDR3 length equals 14 residues. Trimming removed 0 bases at V and 1 base at J, with 7 bases between. The DNA of the CDR3 is TGCGCCAGCAGCTTGGGTCGGGGTAACTATGGCTACACCTTC. The encoded protein is CASSLGRGNYGYTF.

A remark on this clone: Other DNA sequences in this specimen translate into the identical CDR3. The chain combines TRBV3-1 (or the pseudogene TRBV3-2) with TRBJ1-2; possible D gene TRBD1, 6 bases. The length of the CDR3 is 14 residues. Trimming removed 1 base at V and 5 bases at J, with 11 bases between. Germline lookup yields CDR1 LGHDT and CDR2 YNNKEL (reference sequence). CDR3 in amino acids: CASSQGYRDYGYTF. Here the CDR3 DNA reads TGTGCCAGCAGCCAAGGTTACAGGGATTATGGCTACACCTTC.

The gene calls are TRBV18 and TRBJ2-5; perhaps TRBD1 as D (5 bases). Trimming shortened V by 0 bases and J by 2 bases, and 10 bases separated the two germline ends. The CDR3 is made up of 15 amino acids. Germline V lookup: CDR1 KGHSH, CDR2 LQKENI. Here the CDR3 DNA reads TGTGCCAGCTCACCACCGAACAGGTTACAAGAGACCCAGTACTTC. Translating it yields CASSPPNRLQETQYF.

The CDR3 DNA reads TGTGCCAGCAGCTTGGCCGGTGAGGGGACCCAGTACTTC. Translating gives CASSLAGEGTQYF. The V call is TRBV5-4, the J call TRBJ2-5, with D maybe TRBD2 (5 bases). CDR1 is SGHNT and CDR2 is YYREEE in the germline V gene (reference sequence). V lost 0 bases, J lost 7 bases, and 10 bases lay in between. The CDR3 covers 13 residues.

The genes are TRBV29-1 and TRBJ2-5; D is unclear. V was clipped by 1 base and J by 5 bases, with 17 bases between them. Germline lookup yields CDR1 SQVTM and CDR2 ANQGSEA. The CDR3 sequence is 15 residues long. The chain's CDR3 is CSVEGLYNAAETQYF. In DNA, the CDR3 is TGCAGCGTTGAAGGGCTTTATAACGCGGCGGAGACCCAGTACTTC.

V and J are TRBV29-1 and TRBJ2-6, with a possible D match to TRBD1 (6 bases). The CDR3 has 13 amino acids. Trimming left V 7 bases short and J 1 base short, with 8 bases between. Germline V lookup: CDR1 SQVTM, CDR2 ANQGSEA. In DNA form, the CDR3 reads TGCAGCGCAAGGGGGTCTGGGGCCAACGTCCTGACTTTC. It yields the protein CSARGSGANVLTF.